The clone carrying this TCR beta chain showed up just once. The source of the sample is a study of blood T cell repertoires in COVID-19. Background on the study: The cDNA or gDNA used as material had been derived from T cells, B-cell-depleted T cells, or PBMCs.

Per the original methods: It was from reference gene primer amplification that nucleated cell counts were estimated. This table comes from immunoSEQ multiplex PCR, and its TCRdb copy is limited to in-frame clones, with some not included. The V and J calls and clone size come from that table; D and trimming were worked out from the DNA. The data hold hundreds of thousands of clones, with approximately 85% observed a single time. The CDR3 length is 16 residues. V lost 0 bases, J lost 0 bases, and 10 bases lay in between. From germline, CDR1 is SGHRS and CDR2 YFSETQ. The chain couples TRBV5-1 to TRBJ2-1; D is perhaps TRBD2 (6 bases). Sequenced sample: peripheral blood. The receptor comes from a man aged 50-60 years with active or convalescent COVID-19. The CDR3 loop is CASSLEARGSYNEQFF. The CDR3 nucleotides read TGCGCCAGCAGCTTGGAGGCGCGGGGCTCCTACAATGAGCAGTTCTTC.